The 18 T cell receptor beta chains presented below share a single source sample, sequenced in a study of blood T cell repertoires in COVID-19. Sequencing was performed with immunoSEQ multiplex PCR; in TCRdb, only in-frame clones are kept and a portion is missing. This table has about 200,000 clones, roughly 85% appearing once. Specimen: PBMCs or T cells enriched from blood (not recorded which). The source of these receptors is a woman between 40 and 50 years old with acute COVID-19.

This chain connects TRBV27 to TRBJ2-2; 7 bases line up with TRBD2. There are 15 residues in the CDR3. The ends lost 3 bases at V and 4 bases at J; junction bases unmatched: 5. Germline-derived CDR1 and CDR2 are MNHEY and SMNVEV (reference sequence). CDR3 coding DNA: TGTGCCAGCAGTTTTCTGACTAGCTCCACCGGGGAGCTGTTTTTT. Translating gives CASSFLTSSTGELFF.

This rearrangement joins TRBV6-5 to TRBJ2-7, with 9 bases fitting TRBD2. J was trimmed by 4 bases and V by 8 bases; bases with no gene match: 3. CDR3 length: 12 amino acids. Germline V gene sequence: CDR1 MNHEY, CDR2 SVGAGI. The CDR3 bases are TGTGCCAGCGGTAGCGGGGGATACGAGCAGTACTTC. Translated, it gives CASGSGGYEQYF.

The CDR3 reads CASSKAGATEAFF. DNA for the CDR3: TGTGCCAGCAGCAAAGCGGGGGCCACTGAAGCTTTCTTT. V usage is TRBV21-1 and J usage is TRBJ1-1; the table's D gene call, TRBD1, was not cross checked with the DNA. TRBV21-1 is a recognized pseudogene. This CDR3 comprises 13 residues.

The chain couples TRBV7-9 to TRBJ1-3, with D unclear. Germline lookup yields CDR1 SEHNR and CDR2 FQNEAQ (reference sequence). The germline V and J ends were trimmed by 3 bases and 2 bases, with 11 bases remaining between them. This CDR3 is built from 15 residues. The CDR3 spells CASSFLSAAGNTIYF. DNA of the CDR3: TGTGCCAGCAGCTTCTTGAGTGCTGCTGGAAACACCATATATTTT.

V gene TRBV28 combines with J gene TRBJ2-6; TRBD2 aligns across 8 bases. The CDR3 extends over 20 amino acids. CDR1 MDHEN and CDR2 SYDVKM come from the germline V gene. V lost 5 bases, J lost 0 bases, and 15 bases stayed unmatched. CDR3 sequence (DNA): TGTGCCAGCAGTGTAGGCGCATTAAGCGGGGGAGGCTCTGGGGCCAACGTCCTGACTTTC. Translated, it gives CASSVGALSGGGSGANVLTF.

This clone has a single count. The V call is TRBV28, the J call TRBJ1-1; perhaps TRBD1 as D (5 bases). The V gene lost 9 bases and the J gene lost 4 bases, with 12 bases spanning the gap. CDR3 length: 12 amino acids. Germline V gene data show CDR1 as MDHEN and CDR2 as SYDVKM. The chain's CDR3 is CASILGGTEAFF. The CDR3 nucleotides read TGTGCCAGTATCCTCGGGGGCACTGAAGCTTTCTTT.

V is TRBV10-3 and J is TRBJ2-3, with 7 bases aligning to TRBD1. CDR1 ENHRY and CDR2 SYGVKD come from the germline V gene. V lost 3 bases and J lost 5; bases outside the gene matches: 8. This CDR3 region has 15 residues. The CDR3 here is CAISEKGAPGDTQYF. CDR3 nucleotide sequence: TGTGCCATCAGTGAAAAGGGGGCGCCTGGAGATACGCAGTATTTT.

The V gene is TRBV5-6, the J gene TRBJ2-6; tentative D call: TRBD2 (6 bases). The CDR3 has 17 residues. V lost 3 bases, J lost 1 base, and 14 bases lay in between. From germline, CDR1 is SGHDT and CDR2 YYEEEE. The CDR3 here is CASSSGLLVSGANVLTF. CDR3 bases: TGTGCCAGCAGCTCGGGACTCTTAGTATCTGGGGCCAACGTCCTGACTTTC.

This clone was found once. The J gene is TRBJ2-3, the V gene TRBV29-1; 7 positions agree with TRBD1. Trimming at V came to 2 bases and at J to 0 bases, leaving 5 bases not matched to a gene. Germline CDR1 SQVTM, CDR2 ANQGSEA. The length of the CDR3 is 15 residues. The CDR3 nucleotides are TGCAGCGTTGAAAGGGGGCGAGTTAGCACAGATACGCAGTATTTT. Translating gives CSVERGRVSTDTQYF.

The CDR3 bases are TGCAGTGGGTTACCGACACAAGCTTTCTTT. Its translation is CSGLPTQAFF. The rearrangement uses TRBV20-1 and TRBJ1-1, with unresolved D. The CDR3 sequence is 10 residues long. Per germline, CDR1 DFQATT and CDR2 SNEGSKA (reference sequence). V dropped 7 bases and J dropped 9 bases, with 12 bases sitting between them.

V is TRBV7-2 and J is TRBJ2-1; TRBD2 aligns across 12 bases. After removal of 5 bases from V and 9 bases from J, the junction contained 8 bases not matched to a gene. Germline CDR1 SGHTA, CDR2 FQGNSA. The CDR3 contains 15 residues. The CDR3 DNA follows: TGTGCCAGCAGCCTACGGACTAGCGGGATGGGTGAGCAGTTCTTC. Amino acids: CASSLRTSGMGEQFF. Variable domain in full (rest from reference TRBV7-2 and TRBJ2-1): GAGVSQSPSNKVTEKGKDVELRCDPISGHTALYWYRQSLGQGLEFLIYFQGNSAPDKSGLPSDRFSAERTGGSVSTLTIQRTQQEDSAVYLCASSLRTSGMGEQFFGPGTRLTVL.

This chain links TRBV5-1 with TRBJ2-2; TRBD1 might be the D (6 bases). The CDR3 totals 13 residues. Germline V lookup: CDR1 SGHRS, CDR2 YFSETQ. V was cut by 5 bases and J by 4 bases, with 9 bases left in between. The CDR3 DNA follows: TGCGCCAGCAGTCCACAGGGCACCGGGGAGCTGTTTTTT. It specifies CASSPQGTGELFF.

The gene calls are TRBV28 and TRBJ2-5, with 8 nucleotides matching TRBD1. The germline gives CDR1 MDHEN, CDR2 SYDVKM. Germline trimming cut 3 bases from V and 1 base from J; bases unmatched to any gene: 4. The CDR3 extends over 15 amino acids. The CDR3: CASSFTGGVQETQYF. DNA for the CDR3: TGTGCCAGCAGTTTTACAGGGGGAGTCCAAGAGACCCAGTACTTC.

CDR3 bases: TGTGCCAGCAGTAGGAGGGAAGAGCAGTACTTC. The encoded protein is CASSRREEQYF. The chain has TRBV2 and TRBJ2-7; TRBD2 is a possible D gene (6 bases). Trimming left V 5 bases short and J 7 bases short, with 9 bases between. The CDR3 totals 11 residues. CDR1 and CDR2 (germline): SNHLY, FYNNEI.

In DNA form, the CDR3 reads TGTGCCAGCAGTTTAGGCAGGGGGCTAGAGACCCAGTACTTC. Protein product: CASSLGRGLETQYF. This chain links TRBV27 with TRBJ2-5; TRBD1 aligns across 8 bases. This CDR3 has 14 amino acids. The V gene's germline CDR1 is MNHEY and CDR2 SMNVEV (reference sequence). The ends lost 2 bases at V and 4 bases at J; junction bases unmatched: 3.

The CDR3 DNA reads TGTGCCAGCAGTACCAGGGACAGGGGGCACACTGAAGCTTTCTTT. This encodes CASSTRDRGHTEAFF. The chain recombines TRBV2 with TRBJ1-1; 12 positions agree with TRBD1. This CDR3 has 15 residues. Trimming cost V 5 bases and J 3 bases; bases outside gene matches: 4. Germline CDR1 SNHLY, CDR2 FYNNEI.

The rearrangement joins TRBV4-3 to TRBJ1-1; D not resolved. V lost 0 bases to trimming and J lost 0 bases, with 11 bases between them. The CDR3 extends over 16 amino acids. Germline V lookup: CDR1 LGHNA, CDR2 YSLEER. CDR3 DNA sequence: TGCGCCAGCAGCCAAGATTGGGCGGGTATGAACACTGAAGCTTTCTTT. It yields the protein CASSQDWAGMNTEAFF.

J is TRBJ2-7 and V is TRBV7-8, with 9 bases matching TRBD2. The trim removed 5 bases at V and 2 bases at J, leaving 10 bases unmatched. There are 16 residues in the CDR3. The germline gives CDR1 SGHVS, CDR2 FQNEAQ. DNA of the CDR3: TGTGCCAGCAGCGCCCGACTAGCGGCCACGACCTACGAGCAGTACTTC. Its translation: CASSARLAATTYEQYF.